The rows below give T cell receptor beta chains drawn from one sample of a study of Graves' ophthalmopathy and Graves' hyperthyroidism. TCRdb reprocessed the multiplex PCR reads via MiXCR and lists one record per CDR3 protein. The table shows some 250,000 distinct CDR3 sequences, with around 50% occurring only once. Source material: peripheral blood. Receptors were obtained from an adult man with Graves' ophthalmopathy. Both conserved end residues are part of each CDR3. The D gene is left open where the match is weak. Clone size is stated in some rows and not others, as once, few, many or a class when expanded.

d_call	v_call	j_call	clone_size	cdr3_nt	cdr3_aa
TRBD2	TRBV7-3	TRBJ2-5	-	TGTGCCAGCAGCCCCCGGGCGGGGGGCGCAGAGACCCAGTACTTC	CASSPRAGGAETQYF
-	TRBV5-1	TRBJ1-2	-	TGCGCCAGCAGCTTGGCTCCGACTCAGGGACGCTACACCTTC	CASSLAPTQGRYTF
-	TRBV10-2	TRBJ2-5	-	TGCGCCAGCCGGAGTTCCGGAGCCTTTGGGACCCAGTACTTC	CASRSSGAFGTQYF
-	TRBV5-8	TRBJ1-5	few	TGTGCCAGCAGCTTGGCGGGGTTCGATCAGCCCCAGCATTTT	CASSLAGFDQPQHF
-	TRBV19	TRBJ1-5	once	TGTGCCAGTAGTCCGTGGAATCAGCCCCAGCATTTT	CASSPWNQPQHF
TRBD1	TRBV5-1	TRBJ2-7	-	TGCGCCAGCAAGGGGGCCTCCTACGAGCAGTACTTC	CASKGASYEQYF
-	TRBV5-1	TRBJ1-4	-	TGCGCCAGCAGCTTGGCAGGGAGTGGAGAAAAACTGTTTTTT	CASSLAGSGEKLFF
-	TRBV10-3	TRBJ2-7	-	TGTGCCATCAGTACTCCGGGCTACGAGCAGTACTTC	CAISTPGYEQYF
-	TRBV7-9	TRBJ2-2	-	TGTGCCAGCAGCTTAGTTGTAGAGGAGAACACCGGGGAGCTGTTTTTT	CASSLVVEENTGELFF
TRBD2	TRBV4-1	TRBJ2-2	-	TGCGCCAGCAGCCAAGATGCTAGCGGGGGGGCTGGCGGGGAGCTGTTTTTT	CASSQDASGGAGGELFF
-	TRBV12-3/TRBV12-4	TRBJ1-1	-	TGTGCCAGCATCCCCCACCTTGGGAGGCTGAACACTGAAGCTTTCTTT	CASIPHLGRLNTEAFF
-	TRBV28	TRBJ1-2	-	TGTGCCAGCAGTTTAAGTCCTAACTATGGCTACACCTTC	CASSLSPNYGYTF
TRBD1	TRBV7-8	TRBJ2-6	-	TGTGCCAGCAGCAAGGACAGGGTCTCCCCTGGGGCCAACGTCCTGACTTTC	CASSKDRVSPGANVLTF
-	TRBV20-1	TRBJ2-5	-	TGCAGTGCTAGTCGGGGGATCAAAGAGACCCAGTACTTC	CSASRGIKETQYF
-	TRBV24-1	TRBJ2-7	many	TGTGCCACCAGTGATCCCAGTGGGGTGGGCGAGCAGTACTTC	CATSDPSGVGEQYF
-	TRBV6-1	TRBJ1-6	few	TGTGCCAGCAGTGAAGCGCAAGGGGGCTATAATTCACCCCTCCACTTT	CASSEAQGGYNSPLHF
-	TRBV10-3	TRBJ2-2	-	TGTGCCATCAGTCCGACAGGGAACACCGGGGAGCTGTTTTTT	CAISPTGNTGELFF
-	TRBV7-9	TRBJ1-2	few	TGTGCCAGCAGCTTAGACATCGGGCCCTATGGCTACACCTTC	CASSLDIGPYGYTF
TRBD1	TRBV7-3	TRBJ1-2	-	TGTGCCAGCAGCTATAGACAGGGCGGCTACACCTTC	CASSYRQGGYTF
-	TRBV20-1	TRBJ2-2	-	TGCAGTGCTAGTGAGGGACTGTCGAACACCGGGGAGCTGTTTTTT	CSASEGLSNTGELFF
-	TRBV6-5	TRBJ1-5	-	TGTGCCAGCAGCACATACAGGGACCAGCCCCAGCATTTT	CASSTYRDQPQHF
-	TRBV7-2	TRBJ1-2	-	TGTGCCAGCAGCTTCATCCCGGATCAGGGAATTAACTATGGCTACACCTTC	CASSFIPDQGINYGYTF
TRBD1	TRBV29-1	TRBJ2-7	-	TGCAGCGTTGAAATGCCCCGGGACAGGGATTACGAGCAGTACTTC	CSVEMPRDRDYEQYF
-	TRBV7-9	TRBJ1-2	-	TGTGCCAGCAGCTTAGGCGGGCGACTTCCGGGGTATGGCTACACCTTC	CASSLGGRLPGYGYTF
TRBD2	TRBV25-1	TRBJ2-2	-	TGTGCCAGCAGTGAACCCGGGACTAGCCCCGGGGAGCTGTTTTTT	CASSEPGTSPGELFF
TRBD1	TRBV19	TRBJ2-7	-	TGTGCCAGTAGTCCACGACAGGGAGCGTGGAACGAGCAGTACTTC	CASSPRQGAWNEQYF
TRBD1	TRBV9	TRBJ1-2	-	TGTGCCAGCAGCAAAAGGGGGACAGGGGGCGTCTATGGCTACACCTTC	CASSKRGTGGVYGYTF
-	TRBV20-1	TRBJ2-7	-	TGCAGTGCTAGACAGGGGGGCGACTACGAGCAGTACTTC	CSARQGGDYEQYF
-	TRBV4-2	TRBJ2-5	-	TGTGCCAGCAGCTCAAGGACCCAGTACTTC	CASSSRTQYF
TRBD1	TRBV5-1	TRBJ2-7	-	TGCGCCAGCAGCTTGATAGGGACAGGTGGCTACGAGCAGTACTTC	CASSLIGTGGYEQYF
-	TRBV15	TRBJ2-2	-	TGTGCCACCAGCAGACGGGCAGCACGGACCGGGGAGCTGTTTTTT	CATSRRAARTGELFF
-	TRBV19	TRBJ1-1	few	TGTGCCAGTAGTATCTCCAGGGTACGGGAAGCTTTCTTT	CASSISRVREAFF
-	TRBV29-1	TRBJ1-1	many	TGCAGCGTTGCGCGGGGAAGCACTGAAGCTTTCTTT	CSVARGSTEAFF
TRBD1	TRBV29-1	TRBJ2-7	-	TGCAGCGTTGAAGATCGGGCAGGGGGAACCTACGAGCAGTACTTC	CSVEDRAGGTYEQYF
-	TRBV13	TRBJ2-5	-	TGTGCCAGCAGCTTAGAACCCCAACAGGGTCGGGAGACCCAGTACTTC	CASSLEPQQGRETQYF
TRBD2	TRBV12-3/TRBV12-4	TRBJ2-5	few	TGTGCCAGCCGGGAGGGGCCTTTTGAAGAGACCCAGTACTTC	CASREGPFEETQYF
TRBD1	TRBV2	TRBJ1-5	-	TGTGCCAGCAAGCAATCGACAGGGTCCAGCAAGCCCCAGCATTTT	CASKQSTGSSKPQHF
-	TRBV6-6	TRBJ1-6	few	TGTGCCAGCAGTTACGATACGGAGGGGAATTCACCCCTCCACTTT	CASSYDTEGNSPLHF
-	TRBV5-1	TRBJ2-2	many	TGCGCCAGCAGCTTACAGGGCACCGGGGAGCTGTTTTTT	CASSLQGTGELFF
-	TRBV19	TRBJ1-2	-	TGTGCCAGTAGTATAGTCGGAGGGGAGAACTATGGCTACACCTTC	CASSIVGGENYGYTF
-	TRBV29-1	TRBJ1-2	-	TGCAGCGTTGAACAGACAGCGGACTATGGCTACACCTTC	CSVEQTADYGYTF
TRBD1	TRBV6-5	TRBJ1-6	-	TGTGCCAGCAGTCCACAGGGGGCGAAGGAAAGGTCACCCCTCCACTTT	CASSPQGAKERSPLHF